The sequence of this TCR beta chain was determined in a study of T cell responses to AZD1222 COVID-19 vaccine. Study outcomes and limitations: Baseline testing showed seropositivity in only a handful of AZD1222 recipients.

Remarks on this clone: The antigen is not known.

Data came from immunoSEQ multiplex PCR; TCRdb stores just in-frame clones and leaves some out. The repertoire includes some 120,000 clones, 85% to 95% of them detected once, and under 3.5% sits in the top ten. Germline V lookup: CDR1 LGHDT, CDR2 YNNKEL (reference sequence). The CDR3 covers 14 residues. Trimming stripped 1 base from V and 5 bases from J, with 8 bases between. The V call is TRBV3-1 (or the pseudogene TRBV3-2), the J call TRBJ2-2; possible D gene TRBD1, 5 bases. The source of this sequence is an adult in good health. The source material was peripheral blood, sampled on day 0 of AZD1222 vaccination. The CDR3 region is CASSQVTVTGELFF. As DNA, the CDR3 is TGTGCCAGCAGCCAAGTGACAGTAACCGGGGAGCTGTTTTTT.